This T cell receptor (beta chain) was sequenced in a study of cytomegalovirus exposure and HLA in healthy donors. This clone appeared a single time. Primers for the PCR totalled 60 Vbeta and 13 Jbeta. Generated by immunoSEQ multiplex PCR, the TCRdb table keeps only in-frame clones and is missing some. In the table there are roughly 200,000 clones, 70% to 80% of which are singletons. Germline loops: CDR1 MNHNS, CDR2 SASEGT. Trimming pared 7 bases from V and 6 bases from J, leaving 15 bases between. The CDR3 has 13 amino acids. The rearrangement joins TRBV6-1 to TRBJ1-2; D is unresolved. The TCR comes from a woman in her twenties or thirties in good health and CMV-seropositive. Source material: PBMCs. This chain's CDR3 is CASTQETFDGYTF. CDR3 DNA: TGTGCCAGCACCCAGGAAACTTTTGATGGCTACACCTTC.